This is a list of T cell receptor beta chains from one sample in a study of cytomegalovirus exposure and HLA in healthy donors. The protocol was immunoSEQ multiplex PCR, while the TCRdb copy is restricted to in-frame clones and leaves out a portion. The data contain over 120,000 clones, roughly 10% of them singletons. The sequenced material came from PBMCs. These receptors all stem from a man in his fifties in good health and CMV-seronegative. Each CDR3 is given with its conserved first and last residue. D genes are given only for firm matches. Rows may omit the clone size; those that give it use once, few, many or a size class.

NA TRBJ2-3 NA 14 TRBV7-3 CASQGRGYGDTQYF TGTGCCAGCCAGGGCAGGGGTTATGGGGATACGCAGTATTTT
few TRBJ2-1 TRBD2 15 TRBV7-2 CASSLEASGRTEQFF TGTGCCAGCAGCTTAGAAGCTAGCGGGAGAACTGAGCAGTTCTTC
NA TRBJ1-1 TRBD1 12 TRBV29-1 CSVLQGGTEAFF TGCAGCGTACTACAGGGGGGCACTGAAGCTTTCTTT
NA TRBJ1-3 NA 17 TRBV2 CASIQVPGSRSGNTIYF TGTGCCAGCATACAAGTTCCAGGTTCGAGATCTGGAAACACCATATATTTT
few TRBJ1-1 TRBD1 15 TRBV5-1 CASSLGQGRYGEAFF TGCGCCAGCAGCTTGGGACAGGGTAGGTATGGTGAAGCTTTCTTT
few TRBJ2-1 TRBD1 12 TRBV27 CASMGQGNEQFF TGTGCCAGCATGGGACAGGGCAATGAGCAGTTCTTC
NA TRBJ2-2 TRBD1 14 TRBV5-1 CASDRDRGTGELFF TGCGCCAGCGATCGGGACAGGGGTACCGGGGAGCTGTTTTTT
few TRBJ2-1 TRBD1 16 TRBV28 CASSLPGTGIRNEQFF TGTGCCAGCAGTTTACCAGGGACAGGGATTCGGAATGAGCAGTTCTTC
few TRBJ1-2 TRBD1 14 TRBV2 CASSDGQGAYGYTF TGTGCCAGCAGTGACGGACAGGGGGCGTATGGCTACACCTTC
NA TRBJ1-2 NA 14 TRBV2 CASSPDIDIYGYTF TGTGCCAGCAGTCCTGACATAGATATCTATGGCTACACCTTC
few TRBJ1-3 TRBD1 15 TRBV5-8 CASSLSGTGGNTIYF TGTGCCAGCAGCTTGTCCGGGACAGGGGGAAACACCATATATTTT
few TRBJ2-3 NA 14 TRBV10-3 CAISGSGASDTQYF TGTGCCATCAGTGGGTCGGGAGCATCAGATACGCAGTATTTT
few TRBJ1-5 TRBD1 17 TRBV7-9 CASSRGLGDRVGQPQHF TGTGCCAGCAGCCGGGGCCTAGGGGACAGGGTAGGTCAGCCCCAGCATTTT
NA TRBJ1-1 NA 15 TRBV9 CASSVAGRAGDEAFF TGTGCCAGCAGCGTAGCTGGGAGGGCTGGGGATGAAGCTTTCTTT
few TRBJ2-7 TRBD1 15 TRBV28 CASRGGTGDSYEQYF TGTGCCAGCAGAGGGGGGACAGGGGACTCCTACGAGCAGTACTTC
NA TRBJ2-6 NA 16 TRBV7-3 CASSSTVSSGANVLTF TGTGCCAGCAGCTCGACAGTAAGCTCTGGGGCCAACGTCCTGACTTTC
NA TRBJ1-1 TRBD1 15 TRBV5-1 CASSLGQGVRTEAFF TGCGCCAGCAGCCTAGGACAGGGGGTGAGGACTGAAGCTTTCTTT
few TRBJ1-5 NA 14 TRBV6-1 CASSETQVDQPQHF TGTGCCAGCAGTGAAACCCAGGTCGATCAGCCCCAGCATTTT
once TRBJ1-2 NA 13 TRBV7-8 CASIAQGGYGYTF TGTGCCAGCATCGCCCAGGGTGGCTATGGCTACACCTTC
NA TRBJ2-2 TRBD2 16 TRBV7-3 CASSPGGAGNTGELFF TGTGCCAGCAGCCCCGGGGGGGCGGGGAACACCGGGGAGCTGTTTTTT
few TRBJ1-1 NA 15 TRBV10-3 CAISDMGRGDTEAFF TGTGCCATCAGTGACATGGGCCGGGGGGACACTGAAGCTTTCTTT
few TRBJ2-1 NA 17 TRBV13 CASSLGHGGARYNEQFF TGTGCCAGCAGCTTAGGGCATGGGGGGGCCCGCTACAATGAGCAGTTCTTC
few TRBJ2-7 TRBD2 19 TRBV4-1 CASSLYLGLAGGRFYEQYF TGCGCCAGCAGCCTCTACCTAGGACTAGCGGGGGGCCGTTTCTACGAGCAGTACTTC
few TRBJ1-2 TRBD1 16 TRBV6-6 CASSGTDRGLLYGYTF TGTGCCAGCAGTGGGACGGACAGGGGGCTGCTATATGGCTACACCTTC
NA TRBJ1-1 TRBD1 15 TRBV11-3 CASSSGTGRNTEAFF TGTGCCAGCAGCTCCGGGACAGGGAGGAACACTGAAGCTTTCTTT
few TRBJ2-5 TRBD2 16 TRBV4-2 CASSVSSGSGGENQYF TGTGCCAGCAGCGTATCAAGCGGGAGCGGGGGAGAGAACCAGTACTTC
NA TRBJ1-1 NA 15 TRBV5-1 CASSGGTVRNTEAFF TGCGCCAGCAGCGGAGGGACGGTGAGGAACACTGAAGCTTTCTTT
few TRBJ1-4 TRBD1 14 TRBV5-5 CASSLGQRNEKLFF TGTGCCAGCAGCCTGGGACAGCGTAATGAAAAACTGTTTTTT
NA TRBJ2-1 NA 15 TRBV19 CASSRSSHSYNEQFF TGTGCCAGTAGTAGGAGCAGTCACTCCTACAATGAGCAGTTCTTC
few TRBJ1-5 NA 15 TRBV28 CASSLGGGGNQPQHF TGTGCCAGCAGTTTGGGGGGAGGCGGCAATCAGCCCCAGCATTTT